The 13 T cell receptor beta chains below come from one sample, sequenced in a study of a mutant IDH1 vaccine in newly diagnosed glioma. TCRdb's table, derived via immunoSEQ multiplex PCR, lists solely in-frame clones and lacks some. The sample yields under 65,000 clones, over 65% seen once. The sample's time point: baseline, week 1 (first vaccination visit). The treatment denotes: pre-vaccination baseline after standard-of-care therapy. The sequenced sample was PBMCs, obtained from a glioma patient treated with radiotherapy, temozolomide or both. The source of these receptors is a woman in her 40s with glioma.

The rearrangement uses TRBV5-1 and TRBJ1-6; 12 bases match TRBD1. The CDR3 runs 16 residues. Trimming cost V 4 bases and J 13 bases; bases outside gene matches: 12. Germline V gene sequence: CDR1 SGHRS, CDR2 YFSETQ. CDR3 bases: TGCGCCAGCAGCCTAAGGGACAGGGGGCTGGGTTCTCCCCTCCACTTT. Its translation is CASSLRDRGLGSPLHF.

This chain uses TRBV7-9 with TRBJ2-7; D is possibly TRBD2 (6 bases). Trimming stripped 3 bases from V and 0 bases from J, with 21 bases between. The V gene's germline CDR1 is SEHNR and CDR2 FQNEAQ (reference sequence). This CDR3 comprises 18 residues. The CDR3 DNA reads as TGTGCCAGCAGCTTCTCCTCCGGGGGAGGTCCCCCCTCCTACGAGCAGTACTTC. It codes for CASSFSSGGGPPSYEQYF.

This clone was seen a few times. The gene calls are TRBV7-2 and TRBJ1-1; D not certain. Per the germline V gene, CDR1 is SGHTA and CDR2 is FQGNSA. The CDR3 loop spans 17 amino acids. V gave up 5 bases and J gave up 0 bases, with 19 bases separating them. Here the CDR3 reads CASSHWETPGMNTEAFF. CDR3 DNA sequence: TGTGCCAGCAGCCACTGGGAGACCCCCGGCATGAACACTGAAGCTTTCTTT.

CDR3 loop: CASTKGLAGTGELFF. CDR3 nucleotide sequence: TGTGCCAGCACCAAGGGACTAGCGGGCACCGGGGAGCTGTTTTTT. This rearrangement joins TRBV6-6 to TRBJ2-2, with 12 bases aligning to TRBD2. Trimming cost V 7 bases and J 4 bases; bases outside gene matches: 4. CDR1 and CDR2 (germline): MNHNY, SVGAGI (reference sequence). The CDR3 extends over 15 amino acids.

The chain employs TRBV12-5 and TRBJ1-4; TRBD1 might be the D (6 bases). The V gene lost 9 bases and the J gene lost 4 bases, with 15 bases spanning the gap. This CDR3 spans 14 amino acids. The germline CDR1 and CDR2 sequences are LGHNT and FRNRAP. CDR3: CASNAGTLNEKLFF. CDR3 bases: TGTGCTAGCAATGCAGGGACACTTAATGAAAAACTGTTTTTT.

The chain couples TRBV6-1 to TRBJ2-5, with D possibly being TRBD2 (5 bases). V was cut by 8 bases and J by 5 bases, with 15 bases left in between. This CDR3 region has 13 residues. Germline V CDR1 and CDR2: MNHNS, SASEGT. Here the CDR3 DNA reads TGTGCCAGCCTGCGGACGGGAATGGAGACCCAGTACTTC. Encoded protein: CASLRTGMETQYF.

The genes are TRBV7-9 and TRBJ2-3; possible D gene TRBD1, 5 bases. This CDR3 has 18 residues. Germline CDR1 is SEHNR and CDR2 is FQNEAQ (reference sequence). The V end lost 2 bases, the J end lost 3 bases, and 21 bases lay between the germline ends. The CDR3 DNA reads as TGTGCCAGCAGCTTAATAATTTTGGCCAGGGTGGTTACAGATACGCAGTATTTT. It yields the protein CASSLIILARVVTDTQYF.

This rearrangement joins TRBV10-1 to TRBJ2-1; the match to TRBD2 covers 11 bases. CDR3 length equals 19 residues. Unmatched junction bases numbered 11, after V lost 0 bases and J lost 4 bases. The germline gives CDR1 WNHNN, CDR2 SYGVQD (reference sequence). The CDR3 DNA reads TGCGCCAGCAGTGAGTCGGTTTTTCCTAGCGGGGGGTCATACAATGAGCAGTTCTTC. It codes for CASSESVFPSGGSYNEQFF.

V usage is TRBV5-1 and J usage is TRBJ2-1, with 9 bases that match TRBD2. The V segment lost 5 bases and the J segment 4 bases; nucleotides outside the gene matches: 10. Germline CDR1 and CDR2: SGHRS and YFSETQ. The CDR3 is made up of 16 amino acids. The CDR3 loop reads CASRNSSGARYNEQFF. DNA for the CDR3: TGCGCCAGCAGGAATTCTAGCGGGGCCCGTTACAATGAGCAGTTCTTC.

The CDR3 protein is CASSIVLAASSYNEQFF. The CDR3 DNA is TGTGCCAGCAGCATCGTGCTAGCGGCGAGCTCCTACAATGAGCAGTTCTTC. J is TRBJ2-1 and V is TRBV7-9; 7 nucleotides agree with TRBD2. The J segment lost 0 bases and the V segment lost 5 bases, leaving 10 bases of the junction unmatched. This CDR3 has 17 amino acids. CDR1 and CDR2 from the germline V gene are SEHNR and FQNEAQ (reference sequence).

The rearrangement uses TRBV6-1 and TRBJ1-5; 9 bases match TRBD1. The ends lost 0 bases at V and 7 bases at J; junction bases unmatched: 10. This CDR3 contains 17 residues. Germline values: CDR1 MNHNS, CDR2 SASEGT. This CDR3 reads CASSEALGQGGGQPQHF. CDR3 coding DNA: TGTGCCAGCAGTGAAGCCTTGGGACAGGGTGGCGGCCAGCCCCAGCATTTT.

In its sample, this clone was seen once. The chain uses TRBV14 and TRBJ2-3; 10 positions match TRBD2. Unmatched junction bases numbered 13, after V lost 2 bases and J lost 5 bases. This CDR3 spans 18 amino acids. Germline V gene sequence: CDR1 SGHDN, CDR2 FVKESK. The CDR3 DNA reads as TGTGCCAGCAGCCAATACCGGACCAGCGGGGGGGCCGAAGATACGCAGTATTTT. It specifies CASSQYRTSGGAEDTQYF.

The chain links TRBV7-2 to TRBJ2-5, with TRBD1 as a possible D gene (6 bases). Germline values: CDR1 SGHTA, CDR2 FQGNSA. V was cut by 5 bases and J by 5 bases, with 15 bases left in between. The CDR3 covers 14 residues. In nucleotides, the CDR3 is TGTGCCAGCAGCACCACAGGGACCACGGAGACCCAGTACTTC. Residues: CASSTTGTTETQYF.